This is a list of T cell receptor beta chains from one sample in a study of cytomegalovirus exposure and HLA in healthy donors. TCRdb's copy holds only in-frame clones and misses some; the assay was immunoSEQ multiplex PCR. The sample shows 55,000 to 70,000 clones, almost 70% of them seen only once. Sample: PBMCs. These receptors all stem from a man aged 40-50 years in good health and CMV-seropositive. Both conserved end residues are part of each CDR3. The order of the fields is D gene, V gene, clone size, J gene, CDR3 DNA, CDR3 protein. The D gene is left open where the match is weak. Clone size is shown for a subset of rows, as once, few, many or a class of expanded clone.

d_call: TRBD2
v_call: TRBV11-2
clone_size: -
j_call: TRBJ2-1
cdr3_nt: TGTGCCAGCAGCTTAGTCGGAGGTAGCGGGATGTACAATGAGCAGTTCTTC
cdr3_aa: CASSLVGGSGMYNEQFF

d_call: -
v_call: TRBV4-3
clone_size: -
j_call: TRBJ1-5
cdr3_nt: TGCGCCAGCAGCCAAGTTTGGGGGGGCCTAGGGCAGCCCCAGCATTTT
cdr3_aa: CASSQVWGGLGQPQHF

d_call: TRBD1
v_call: TRBV7-9
clone_size: few
j_call: TRBJ2-1
cdr3_nt: TGTTCCAGCAGCCCAGGGACAGGGGGCGAGGCGGAGCAGTTCTTC
cdr3_aa: CSSSPGTGGEAEQFF

d_call: TRBD1
v_call: TRBV18
clone_size: -
j_call: TRBJ1-6
cdr3_nt: TGTGCCAGCTCACCATACGGACAGGGGAATTCACCCCTCCACTTT
cdr3_aa: CASSPYGQGNSPLHF

d_call: TRBD2
v_call: TRBV11-3
clone_size: -
j_call: TRBJ2-1
cdr3_nt: TGTGCCAGCAGCTTAGGGTCTAGCGGGATAGACAATGAGCAGTTCTTC
cdr3_aa: CASSLGSSGIDNEQFF

d_call: -
v_call: TRBV4-1
clone_size: once
j_call: TRBJ2-5
cdr3_nt: TGCGCCAGCAGCCAGGGAGGTGGTATTAGAGAGACCCAGTACTTC
cdr3_aa: CASSQGGGIRETQYF

d_call: TRBD2
v_call: TRBV5-4
clone_size: few
j_call: TRBJ2-5
cdr3_nt: TGTGCCAGCAGCTTTCGACTAGCGGGGGCCTCGTACCAAGAGACCCAGTACTTC
cdr3_aa: CASSFRLAGASYQETQYF

d_call: -
v_call: TRBV30
clone_size: -
j_call: TRBJ1-1
cdr3_nt: TGTGCCTGGAGCGCCCCCCTTGGGGGCTCCTGGGCTTTCTTT
cdr3_aa: CAWSAPLGGSWAFF

d_call: TRBD2
v_call: TRBV25-1
clone_size: -
j_call: TRBJ2-1
cdr3_nt: TGTACCAGCAGTGGGCTAGCGGGAGTGCGGTACAATGAGCAGTTCTTC
cdr3_aa: CTSSGLAGVRYNEQFF

d_call: TRBD1
v_call: TRBV5-5
clone_size: once
j_call: TRBJ2-4
cdr3_nt: TGTGCCAGCAGCCCCTGGACAGGTGAAAACATTCAGTACTTC
cdr3_aa: CASSPWTGENIQYF

d_call: -
v_call: TRBV4-1
clone_size: few
j_call: TRBJ1-2
cdr3_nt: TGCGCCAGCAGCCAACAGGGTTCCTTCTATGGCTACACCTTC
cdr3_aa: CASSQQGSFYGYTF

d_call: TRBD1
v_call: TRBV7-2
clone_size: once
j_call: TRBJ1-4
cdr3_nt: TGTGCCAGCAGCGGCGGCCAGGGGGCAGGCGAAAAACTGTTTTTT
cdr3_aa: CASSGGQGAGEKLFF

d_call: -
v_call: TRBV6-1
clone_size: few
j_call: TRBJ1-4
cdr3_nt: TGTGCCAGCAGTGGGGACTATAGCCGTGAAAAACTGTTTTTT
cdr3_aa: CASSGDYSREKLFF

d_call: -
v_call: TRBV5-8
clone_size: -
j_call: TRBJ1-5
cdr3_nt: TGTGCCAGCAGCTTGGAGTACATCCCCCAGCATTTT
cdr3_aa: CASSLEYIPQHF

d_call: -
v_call: TRBV7-9
clone_size: -
j_call: TRBJ2-7
cdr3_nt: TGTGCCAGCAGCTTAGAAGGCCTCCAAAGCGAGCAGTACTTC
cdr3_aa: CASSLEGLQSEQYF

d_call: -
v_call: TRBV4-1
clone_size: -
j_call: TRBJ2-7
cdr3_nt: TGCGCCAGCAGCCAAGTCGGGAGCGGAGGAAATTACGAGCAGTACTTC
cdr3_aa: CASSQVGSGGNYEQYF

d_call: TRBD2
v_call: TRBV29-1
clone_size: -
j_call: TRBJ2-3
cdr3_nt: TGCAGCGCGGGGACTAGCGGGGGGACCGTGACGCAGTATTTT
cdr3_aa: CSAGTSGGTVTQYF

d_call: -
v_call: TRBV28
clone_size: few
j_call: TRBJ2-2
cdr3_nt: TGTGCCAGCAGTACCTATACCGGGGAGCTGTTTTTT
cdr3_aa: CASSTYTGELFF

d_call: TRBD2
v_call: TRBV6-5
clone_size: -
j_call: TRBJ2-7
cdr3_nt: TGTGCCAGCAGTTCTCTGATTAGCGGGAGGTCCTACGAGCAGTACTTC
cdr3_aa: CASSSLISGRSYEQYF

d_call: -
v_call: TRBV9
clone_size: -
j_call: TRBJ2-7
cdr3_nt: TGTGCCAGCAGCGTAGGTAAAGCGGCCAGCTCCTACGAGCAGTACTTC
cdr3_aa: CASSVGKAASSYEQYF

d_call: -
v_call: TRBV11-2
clone_size: -
j_call: TRBJ2-1
cdr3_nt: TGTGCCAGCAGCTTCGGTTACAATGAGCAGTTCTTC
cdr3_aa: CASSFGYNEQFF

d_call: TRBD2
v_call: TRBV7-2
clone_size: few
j_call: TRBJ2-2
cdr3_nt: TGTGCCAGTCTAGCGGGGGGGTTAATTGCGAACACCGGGGAGCTGTTTTTT
cdr3_aa: CASLAGGLIANTGELFF

d_call: -
v_call: TRBV2
clone_size: -
j_call: TRBJ2-2
cdr3_nt: TGTGCCAGCCGCGTGGGGGGGCCCACCGGGGAGCTGTTTTTT
cdr3_aa: CASRVGGPTGELFF

d_call: TRBD2
v_call: TRBV6-5
clone_size: -
j_call: TRBJ2-3
cdr3_nt: TGTGCCAGCAGTTCCCGGACTAGATCAGATACGCAGTATTTT
cdr3_aa: CASSSRTRSDTQYF

d_call: -
v_call: TRBV5-1
clone_size: -
j_call: TRBJ2-7
cdr3_nt: TGCGCCAGCAGCCAGGACAGCTACGAGCAGTACTTC
cdr3_aa: CASSQDSYEQYF

d_call: TRBD1
v_call: TRBV7-9
clone_size: few
j_call: TRBJ2-1
cdr3_nt: TGTGCCAGCAGCTCACCAACGGACAGGGGGCATCATGAGCAGTTCTTC
cdr3_aa: CASSSPTDRGHHEQFF

d_call: TRBD2
v_call: TRBV6-5
clone_size: -
j_call: TRBJ2-1
cdr3_nt: TGTGCCAGCAGTGTGGGGACTAGCGGTGAGCAGTTCTTC
cdr3_aa: CASSVGTSGEQFF

d_call: -
v_call: TRBV4-1
clone_size: once
j_call: TRBJ2-7
cdr3_nt: TGCGCCAGCAGCCAGACAGGTATCACCTACGAGCAGTACTTC
cdr3_aa: CASSQTGITYEQYF

d_call: TRBD1
v_call: TRBV18
clone_size: once
j_call: TRBJ2-3
cdr3_nt: TGTGCCAGCTCACCCCAGGGGGCCGGGGATACGCAGTATTTT
cdr3_aa: CASSPQGAGDTQYF

d_call: -
v_call: TRBV7-9
clone_size: -
j_call: TRBJ1-2
cdr3_nt: TGTGCCAGCAGCCGACAGGACTATGGCTACACCTTC
cdr3_aa: CASSRQDYGYTF

d_call: TRBD1
v_call: TRBV27
clone_size: -
j_call: TRBJ2-6
cdr3_nt: TGTGCCAGCAGGCCGGGACAGGGGTTGACGGTTGGGGCCAACGTCCTGACTTTC
cdr3_aa: CASRPGQGLTVGANVLTF

d_call: -
v_call: TRBV6-5
clone_size: -
j_call: TRBJ2-3
cdr3_nt: TGTGCCAGCAGTCGGGGAGGAACACCACCCGATACGCAGTATTTT
cdr3_aa: CASSRGGTPPDTQYF

d_call: -
v_call: TRBV18
clone_size: -
j_call: TRBJ1-4
cdr3_nt: TGTGCCAGCTCACCTACCAGGGGTGAAAAACTGTTTTTT
cdr3_aa: CASSPTRGEKLFF

d_call: -
v_call: TRBV25-1
clone_size: few
j_call: TRBJ2-5
cdr3_nt: TGTGCCAGCAGTCACCTCGGGGTCCAAGACGGTGTCCAAGAGACCCAGTACTTC
cdr3_aa: CASSHLGVQDGVQETQYF

d_call: -
v_call: TRBV4-3
clone_size: -
j_call: TRBJ2-2
cdr3_nt: TGCGCCAGCAGCCAAGAACCGGTCGGGGAGCTGTTTTTT
cdr3_aa: CASSQEPVGELFF

d_call: -
v_call: TRBV6-1
clone_size: -
j_call: TRBJ1-2
cdr3_nt: TGTGCCAGCACTGGCAGTCTCTATGGCTACACCTTC
cdr3_aa: CASTGSLYGYTF

d_call: -
v_call: TRBV5-4
clone_size: once
j_call: TRBJ1-2
cdr3_nt: TGTGCCAGCAGCCCATCCTCTGGGAGCAACTATGGCTACACCTTC
cdr3_aa: CASSPSSGSNYGYTF

d_call: -
v_call: TRBV4-1
clone_size: -
j_call: TRBJ1-5
cdr3_nt: TGCGCCAGCAGCCAAGATTACGTATACAGGCCCCAGCATTTT
cdr3_aa: CASSQDYVYRPQHF

d_call: TRBD1
v_call: TRBV6-5
clone_size: -
j_call: TRBJ1-3
cdr3_nt: TGTGCCAGCAGTACGACAGGGGAAATAAGGGACACCATATATTTT
cdr3_aa: CASSTTGEIRDTIYF

d_call: -
v_call: TRBV5-4
clone_size: -
j_call: TRBJ1-2
cdr3_nt: TGTGCCAGCAGCTTGTATCCGCCAGAAACTAACTATGGCTACACCTTC
cdr3_aa: CASSLYPPETNYGYTF

d_call: TRBD1
v_call: TRBV7-8
clone_size: -
j_call: TRBJ1-2
cdr3_nt: TGTGCCAGCAGCTTTACAGGGGACCCTAGGGAAGGGTATGGCTACACCTTC
cdr3_aa: CASSFTGDPREGYGYTF

d_call: -
v_call: TRBV7-9
clone_size: -
j_call: TRBJ2-2
cdr3_nt: TGTGCCAGCAGCTTGCAGGACACCGGGGAGCTGTTTTTT
cdr3_aa: CASSLQDTGELFF

d_call: -
v_call: TRBV9
clone_size: -
j_call: TRBJ2-7
cdr3_nt: TGTGCCAGCAGCGCCCAGAAGTCAGGCTACGAGCAGTACTTC
cdr3_aa: CASSAQKSGYEQYF

d_call: -
v_call: TRBV9
clone_size: -
j_call: TRBJ2-1
cdr3_nt: TGTGCCAGCAGCAAGGCGGACTCCAACAATGAGCAGTTCTTC
cdr3_aa: CASSKADSNNEQFF

d_call: -
v_call: TRBV6-5
clone_size: -
j_call: TRBJ1-1
cdr3_nt: TGTGCCAGCAGTTCCCCCCGGGGGGACACTGAAGCCTTCTTT
cdr3_aa: CASSSPRGDTEAFF

d_call: -
v_call: TRBV5-1
clone_size: few
j_call: TRBJ1-1
cdr3_nt: TGCGCCAGCAGCCCCTGGGGGCAGGGCACTGAAGCTTTCTTT
cdr3_aa: CASSPWGQGTEAFF

d_call: -
v_call: TRBV6-6
clone_size: few
j_call: TRBJ1-1
cdr3_nt: TGTGCCAGCAGTTTGCCCCCTACACAGGGTGACGCTTTCTTT
cdr3_aa: CASSLPPTQGDAFF

d_call: -
v_call: TRBV13
clone_size: -
j_call: TRBJ2-2
cdr3_nt: TGTGCCAGCAGCCTGGACAAGACGAACACCGGGGAGCTGTTTTTT
cdr3_aa: CASSLDKTNTGELFF

d_call: TRBD1
v_call: TRBV6-1
clone_size: -
j_call: TRBJ1-6
cdr3_nt: TGTGCCAGCAGTGGACCTGCCGGGACAGCCATTAATTCACCCCTCCACTTT
cdr3_aa: CASSGPAGTAINSPLHF

d_call: -
v_call: TRBV2
clone_size: -
j_call: TRBJ1-2
cdr3_nt: TGTGCCAGCAGTGAAGTACAGGGCGGTGGCTACACCTTC
cdr3_aa: CASSEVQGGGYTF

d_call: -
v_call: TRBV9
clone_size: -
j_call: TRBJ2-3
cdr3_nt: TGTGCCAGCAGCCGAACCCAACAGGGATGGACAGATACGCAGTATTTT
cdr3_aa: CASSRTQQGWTDTQYF

d_call: TRBD2
v_call: TRBV7-7
clone_size: -
j_call: TRBJ2-5
cdr3_nt: TGTGCTAGCAGCTTACCGGGGGGGGGAGGAGAGACCCAGTACTTC
cdr3_aa: CASSLPGGGGETQYF

d_call: TRBD1
v_call: TRBV5-4
clone_size: -
j_call: TRBJ1-5
cdr3_nt: TGTGCCAGCAGCTTACCGGGACAGGCCCTTCATTTT
cdr3_aa: CASSLPGQALHF